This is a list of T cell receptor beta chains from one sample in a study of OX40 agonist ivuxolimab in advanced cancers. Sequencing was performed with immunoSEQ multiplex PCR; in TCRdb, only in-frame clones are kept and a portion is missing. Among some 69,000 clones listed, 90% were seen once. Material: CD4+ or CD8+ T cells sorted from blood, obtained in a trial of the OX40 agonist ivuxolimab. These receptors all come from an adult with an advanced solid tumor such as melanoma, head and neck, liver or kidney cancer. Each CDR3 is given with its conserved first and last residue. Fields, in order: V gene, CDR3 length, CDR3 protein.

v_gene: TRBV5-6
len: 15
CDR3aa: CASSRRQGSYNEQFF

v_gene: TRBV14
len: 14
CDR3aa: CASSQGGVRGRAFF

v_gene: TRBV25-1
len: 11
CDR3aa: CASSEFNEQFF

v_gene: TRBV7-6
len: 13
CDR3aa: CASSLVEPGELFF

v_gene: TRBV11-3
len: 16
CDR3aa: CASSLWLAGERETQYF

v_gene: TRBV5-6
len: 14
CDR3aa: CASSKTGPGETQYF

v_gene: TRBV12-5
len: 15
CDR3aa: CASGFGEASYNEQFF

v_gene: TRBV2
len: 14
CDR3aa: CATTEGGTHNEQFF

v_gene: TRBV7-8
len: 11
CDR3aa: CASGSNQPQHF

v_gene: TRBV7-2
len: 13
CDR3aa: CASSRGTSGEQFF

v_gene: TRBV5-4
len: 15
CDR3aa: CASSLPWGAGGGYTF

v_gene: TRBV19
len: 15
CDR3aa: CASSIAGKGKNEQFF

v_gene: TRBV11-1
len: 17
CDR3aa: CASSRLGGGVHADTQYF

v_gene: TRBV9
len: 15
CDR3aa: CASSHSPGRDEKLFF

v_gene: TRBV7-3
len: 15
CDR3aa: CASSFIRGGIDTQYF

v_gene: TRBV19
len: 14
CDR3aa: CASSPYGTIDEQYF

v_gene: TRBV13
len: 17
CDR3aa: CASSLLGLAGGADTQYF

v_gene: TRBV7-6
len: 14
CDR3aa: CASSRGWMNTEAFF

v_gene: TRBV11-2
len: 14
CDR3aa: CASSSRQRVNIQYF

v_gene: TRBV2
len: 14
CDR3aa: CASSEWDTSYEQYF

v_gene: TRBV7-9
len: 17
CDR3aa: CASSLSLGQGSTGELFF

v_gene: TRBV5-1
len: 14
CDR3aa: CVSSPGTGNQPQHF

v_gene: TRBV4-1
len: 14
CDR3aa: CASSQGRRRETQYF

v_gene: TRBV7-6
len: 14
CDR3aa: CASREGSSSGELFF

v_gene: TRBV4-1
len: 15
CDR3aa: CASRKGAGVSETQYF

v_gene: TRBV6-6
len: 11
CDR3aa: CASSQNNEQFF

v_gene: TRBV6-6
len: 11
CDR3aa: CASRGNGELFF

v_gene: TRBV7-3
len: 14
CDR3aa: CASSLNLGAGELFF

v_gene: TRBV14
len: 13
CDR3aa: CASSQVAGNTIYF

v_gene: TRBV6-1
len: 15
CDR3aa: CASSEAASMAYEQYF

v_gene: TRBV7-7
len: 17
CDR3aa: CASTSLGGGSDTGELFF

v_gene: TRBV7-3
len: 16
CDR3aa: CASSPNPGSTNEKLFF

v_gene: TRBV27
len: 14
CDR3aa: CASSLSVPPREAFF

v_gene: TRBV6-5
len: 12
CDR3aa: CASSSDVRGYTF

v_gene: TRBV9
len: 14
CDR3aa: CASSVEASNYEQYF

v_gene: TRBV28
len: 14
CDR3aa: CASSLAGVRDTQYF

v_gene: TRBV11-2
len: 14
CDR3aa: CASSLNQGLAEAFF

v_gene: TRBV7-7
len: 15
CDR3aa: CASSPVGQGTDTQYF

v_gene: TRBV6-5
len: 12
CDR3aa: CASSAGRTEAFF

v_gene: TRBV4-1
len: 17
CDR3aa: CASSQVAGGGSTDTQYF

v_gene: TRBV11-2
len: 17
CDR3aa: CASSITWDSRGYNEQFF

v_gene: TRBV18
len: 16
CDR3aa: CASSPQGSLSNQPQHF

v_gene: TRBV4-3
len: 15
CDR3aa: CASSQGVGEKAEAFF

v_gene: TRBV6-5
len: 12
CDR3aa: CASSSSSYEQYF

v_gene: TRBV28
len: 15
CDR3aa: CASRLRGPRTDTQYF

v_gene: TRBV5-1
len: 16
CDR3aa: CASSSGTSGRGETQYF

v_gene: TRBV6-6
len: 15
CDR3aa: CASSYGPGLAQPQHF

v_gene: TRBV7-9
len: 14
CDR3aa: CASSFLTGSHEQYF

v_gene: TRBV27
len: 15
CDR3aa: CASSLLAGKGNEQYF

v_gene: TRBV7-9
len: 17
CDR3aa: CASSKYVAKVENQPQHF

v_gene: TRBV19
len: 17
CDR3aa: CASSILWTGGFGYGYTF

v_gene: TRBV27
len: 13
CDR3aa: CASSLVGVTEAFF

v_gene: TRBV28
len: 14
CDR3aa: CASRPQQGGTEAFF

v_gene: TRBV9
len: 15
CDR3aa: CASSEMTSGRSTQYF

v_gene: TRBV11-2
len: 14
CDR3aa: CASSLDLGSAEQYF